This TCR beta chain was captured in a study of cytomegalovirus exposure and HLA in healthy donors. PCR primers comprised 60 Vbeta and 13 Jbeta primers. The assay was immunoSEQ multiplex PCR, and TCRdb's table has in-frame clones only and misses some. The sample holds approximately 140,000 clones, 80% to 85% seen once. V trimming: 5 bases; J trimming: 3 bases; junction bases outside the gene matches: 5. The CDR3 loop spans 15 amino acids. CDR1 is LNHDA and CDR2 is SQIVND in the germline V gene (reference sequence). Material: PBMCs. This rearrangement joins TRBV19 to TRBJ2-5, with 11 bases matching TRBD1. This receptor was taken from a man younger than 35 in good health and CMV-seronegative. CDR3 nucleotides: TGTGCCAGTAGTCTCTTGGGACAGGGGGAAGAGACCCAGTACTTC. Protein product: CASSLLGQGEETQYF.